The 7 T cell receptor beta chains in this list originate from one sample, sequenced in a study of vaccination effects on CD4 cells after COVID-19. Assay: immunoSEQ multiplex PCR; the TCRdb copy retains only in-frame clones and omits some. The sample lists about 19,000 clones; about 70% were seen once. These receptors' targets are unknown. Ahead of sequencing, the ViraFEST assay grew antigen-specific CD4+ T cells using viral peptide pools. Culture lasted about nine days before CD4+ T cell isolation. Infection with SARS-CoV-2 occurred in the person between March and December 2020, and PCR confirmed it. Sequencing used CD4+ T cells from PBMCs cultured with SARS-CoV-2 spike peptides, obtained before COVID-19 vaccination. The source of these receptors is a human donor who had a prior SARS-CoV-2 infection.

The V gene is TRBV18, the J gene TRBJ2-7; D may match TRBD1 or TRBD2 (6 bases each). V was trimmed by 5 bases and J by 6 bases, leaving 14 bases between them. The CDR3 is made up of 13 amino acids. Germline CDR1 and CDR2: KGHSH and LQKENI. The CDR3, as DNA: TGTGCCAGCTCAGAGGGGGGCTTACGCGAGCAGTACTTC. Residues: CASSEGGLREQYF.

This clone was detected a few times. The chain employs TRBV7-9 and TRBJ1-2; 10 bases fit TRBD1. V shed 5 bases and J 7 bases; nucleotides not matched to a gene: 7. Germline-derived CDR1 and CDR2 are SEHNR and FQNEAQ (reference sequence). This CDR3 contains 14 residues. DNA for the CDR3: TGTGCCAGCAGCCTAGGGACAGGGGAGCGTGGCTACACCTTC. As protein: CASSLGTGERGYTF.

The chain links TRBV29-1 to TRBJ2-7, with 8 nucleotides matching TRBD2. CDR1 is SQVTM and CDR2 is ANQGSEA in the germline V gene. The V gene end was trimmed by 6 bases and the J gene end by 0 bases; junction bases not matched to a gene: 10. The CDR3 contains 15 residues. CDR3 sequence reads: CSVAPSGLFSYEQYF. The CDR3 DNA reads as TGCAGCGTCGCCCCTAGCGGGCTATTCTCCTACGAGCAGTACTTC.

V usage is TRBV4-2 and J usage is TRBJ2-1, with TRBD2 as a possible D gene (5 bases). The germline V gene has CDR1 LGHNA and CDR2 YNFKEQ. V was cut by 0 bases and J by 7 bases, with 16 bases left in between. This CDR3 is built from 16 residues. CDR3 sequence reads: CASSQDWAASGNEQFF. In nucleotides, the CDR3 is TGTGCCAGCAGCCAAGATTGGGCTGCCTCGGGGAATGAGCAGTTCTTC.

The genes are TRBV28 and TRBJ1-6; a weak D match, TRBD1 (6 bases). The germline CDR1 and CDR2 sequences are MDHEN and SYDVKM. The CDR3 runs to 16 residues. Trimming removed 3 bases from V and 4 bases from J, with 13 bases in between. The CDR3 reads CASSFSGGSYNSPLHF. The DNA for the CDR3 is TGTGCCAGCAGTTTTTCGGGGGGCTCTTATAATTCACCCCTCCACTTT.

This chain links TRBV4-1 with TRBJ2-1, with TRBD2 matching over 14 bases. The CDR3 has 20 residues. The germline V gene encodes CDR1 MGHRA and CDR2 YSYEKL. Trimming took 1 base from V and 4 from J; bases not matched to a gene: 12. CDR3 bases: TGCGCCAGCAGCCAAGCTTTGGGACTAGCGGGAGCTCGACAATACAATGAGCAGTTCTTC. The encoded protein is CASSQALGLAGARQYNEQFF.

This clone was seen only once. This chain links TRBV27 with TRBJ2-3; weak D call: TRBD2 (6 bases). Per germline, CDR1 MNHEY and CDR2 SMNVEV (reference sequence). Trimming left V 6 bases short and J 0 bases short, with 16 bases between. CDR3 size: 16 residues. The CDR3: CASRYMGGDSTDTQYF. The CDR3 bases are TGTGCCAGCAGATACATGGGGGGTGATAGCACAGATACGCAGTATTTT.